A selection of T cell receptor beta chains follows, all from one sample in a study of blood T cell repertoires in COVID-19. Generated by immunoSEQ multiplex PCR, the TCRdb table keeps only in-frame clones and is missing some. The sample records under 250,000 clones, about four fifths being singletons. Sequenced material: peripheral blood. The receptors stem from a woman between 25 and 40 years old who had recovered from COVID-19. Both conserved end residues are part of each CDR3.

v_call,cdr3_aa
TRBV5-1,CASSLLGLGTGELFF
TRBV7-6,CASSLFTSGSDTQYF
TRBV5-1,CASSSDSGSTDTQYF
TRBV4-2,CASSHPMAGIPYEQYF
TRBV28,CASSFQGEKLFF
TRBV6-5,CASSYPAPANTGELFF
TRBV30,CAWSEGGGEQFF
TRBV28,CASREVVNTEAFF
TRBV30,CAWSVGGGELFF
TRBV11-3,CASSPRQGFTGELFF
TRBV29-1,CSVEDRGAGANEKLFF
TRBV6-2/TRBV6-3,CASSYYGTGGGQPQHF
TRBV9,CASSRGLAGGSTDTQYF
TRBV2,CASRARLAGPVEYF
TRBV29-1,CSVPDGLAGGLNTGELFF
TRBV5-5,CASSLGQIPNTGELFF
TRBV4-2,CASSQGKEAARNTIYF
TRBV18,CASSQADPRSYNEQFF
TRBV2,CASSPHRLMNTEAFF
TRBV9,CASSVGQTQETQYF
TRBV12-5,CASGLELAGTGELFF
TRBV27,CASRLSREQLYNEQFF
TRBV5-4,CASSPTLDSPDTQYF
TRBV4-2,CASSPLAGGTINEQFF
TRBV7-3,CASSLGTGVKETQYF
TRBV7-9,CASSLVPRSDNEQFF
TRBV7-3,CASSSGQNTDTQYF
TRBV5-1,CASSSSGRAEETQYF
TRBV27,CASRDRGADTQYF
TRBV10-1,CASRASGTEEHEQYF
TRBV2,CASSETRSSGGYEQFF
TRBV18,CASSPDLQVLNEQFF
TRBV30,CAWTRGASYNEQFF
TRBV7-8,CASGFPGGGTSGRSRSYNEQFF
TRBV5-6,CASSLDQGGFLNEQYF
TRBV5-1,CASSLAGTSGIGYEQYF
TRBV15,CATSSGGSGANVLTF
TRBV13,CASNIRRSGANVLTF
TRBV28,CASSSAPRLAGFSYNEQFF
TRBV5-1,CASSWRGSYEQYF
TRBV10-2,CASSAGRTGELFF
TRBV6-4,CASSATSGSLEQYF
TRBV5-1,CASSLGGRTEAFF
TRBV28,CASSPLWTANTEAFF
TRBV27,CASTRQGPGNNSPLHF
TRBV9,CASSDGLAGAGTGELFF
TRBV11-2,CASSREGEQNTEAFF
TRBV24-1,CATSDFLAREQYF
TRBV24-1,CATSDSLAADTQYF
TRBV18,CASSRDSEAFF
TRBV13,CASSLRGSGNTIYF
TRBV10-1,CASSEVAGSSYNEQFF
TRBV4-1,CASSQPLTSGSRYSGANVLTF
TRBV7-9,CASSLTSGETQYF
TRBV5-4,CASSSTGLGANVLTF
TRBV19,CASNPSGQPGNTIYF
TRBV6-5,CASMPTSGSSNEQFF
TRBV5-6,CASSLAQGHPGYEQYF
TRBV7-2,CASSSSGRASEQYF